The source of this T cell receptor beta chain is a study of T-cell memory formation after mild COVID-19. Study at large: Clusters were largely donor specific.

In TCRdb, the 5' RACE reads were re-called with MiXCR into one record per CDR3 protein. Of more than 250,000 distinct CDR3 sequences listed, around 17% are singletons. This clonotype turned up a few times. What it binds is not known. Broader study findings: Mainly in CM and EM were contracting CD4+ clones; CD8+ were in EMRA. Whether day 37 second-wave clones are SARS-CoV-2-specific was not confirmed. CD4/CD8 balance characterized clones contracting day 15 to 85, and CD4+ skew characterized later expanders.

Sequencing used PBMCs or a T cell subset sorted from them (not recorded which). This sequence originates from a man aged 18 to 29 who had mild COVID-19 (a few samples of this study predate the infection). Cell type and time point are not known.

This chain's CDR3 is CASSYSGWNGETQYF. CDR3 nucleotide sequence: TGTGCCAGCAGTTACTCAGGGTGGAATGGAGAGACCCAGTACTTC. The chain carries TRBV6-5 and TRBJ2-5; no clear D. The V gene lost 0 bases and the J gene lost 4 bases, with 12 bases spanning the gap. Germline V gene lookup returns CDR1 MNHEY and CDR2 SVGAGI. CDR3 size: 15 residues.